The 9 T cell receptor beta chains presented below share a single source sample, sequenced in a study of breast tumors, draining lymph nodes, adjacent tissues (dated by TCRdb to about 2016). Lymph node samples came from the axillary draining lymph nodes of breast cancer patients. The library was made by multiplex PCR. These reads were obtained on an Illumina HiSeq 2000. TCRdb reprocessing: public reads trimmed at Q25 with fastp, clones called with MiXCR, in-frame beta chains kept. Each CDR3 protein gets just one entry, which takes the most common genes and DNA from the rows behind it. This sample comprises about 130,000 distinct CDR3 sequences, around 20% of them detected only once. Together, the top ten hold about 2.2% of the sample. The specimen sequenced was axillary lymph node tissue. The receptors were sampled from a female donor with breast cancer. Some clones in this sample may be carry-over from other donors' samples.

This clonotype was detected ten times or more. The chain combines TRBV7-9 with TRBJ2-3; 11 bases line up with TRBD2. From germline, CDR1 is SEHNR and CDR2 FQNEAQ (reference sequence). V was pared by 6 bases and J by 2 bases, with 16 bases of the junction left unmatched. The CDR3 is 19 amino acids. The CDR3 region has the DNA TGTGCCAGCAGATCTCCCGTTCAGGGTAGCGGGAGGGCCACAGATACGCAGTATTTT. Amino acids: CASRSPVQGSGRATDTQYF.

On this clonotype: With a much larger clone just one base away, this may be a read error. This chain links TRBV12-3 or TRBV12-4 with TRBJ2-7; 12 bases agree with TRBD2. This CDR3 comprises 17 residues. The CDR3 DNA sequence: TGTGCCAGCAGTTTTGCGGCTAGCGGGAGGGCCTACCGCGAGCAGCACTTC. Protein sequence: CASSFAASGRAYREQHF.

This clonotype occurred many times. The V and J genes are TRBV11-2 and TRBJ2-7; TRBD2 matches 13 bases. The CDR3 has 17 amino acids. The J segment lost 3 bases and the V segment lost 5 bases, leaving 10 bases of the junction unmatched. The germline V gene has CDR1 SGHAT and CDR2 FQNNGV. In DNA, the CDR3 is TGTGCCAGCAGCCGGACTAGCGGGAGCGGACGGGGCTACGAGCAGTACTTC. This encodes CASSRTSGSGRGYEQYF.

Ten or more counts support this clonotype. The chain employs TRBV12-3 or TRBV12-4 and TRBJ2-2; no definite D call. V shed 8 bases and J shed 6 bases, with 7 bases lying between them. The CDR3 length is 11 residues. CDR3 in DNA: TGTGCCAGCGTGGCCGCCGGGGAGCTGTTTTTT. It translates to CASVAAGELFF.

This clonotype was observed many times. The chain links TRBV6-5 to TRBJ2-3, with 7 bases fitting TRBD1. Germline V gene lookup returns CDR1 MNHEY and CDR2 SVGAGI. V shed 5 bases, J shed 7 bases, and the junction held 6 bases outside the gene matches. There are 13 residues in the CDR3. The DNA of the CDR3 is TGTGCCAGCAGTCCGTCGACAGGGTATACGCAGTATTTT. Translation gives CASSPSTGYTQYF.

At least ten counts were recorded for this clonotype. The chain employs TRBV7-9 and TRBJ2-7; D may correspond to TRBD1 or TRBD2 (5 bases each). Germline V gene lookup returns CDR1 SEHNR and CDR2 FQNEAQ (reference sequence). CDR3 length: 14 amino acids. The V and J ends lost 6 bases and 0 bases respectively, with 12 bases between them. The CDR3 protein is CASSGGQGSYEQYF. The CDR3 region has the DNA TGTGCCAGCAGTGGGGGTCAGGGCTCCTACGAGCAGTACTTC. The variable domain in full, with the rest retrieved from reference TRBV7-9 and TRBJ2-7, is DTGVSQNPRHKITKRGQNVTFRCDPISEHNRLYWYRQTLGQGPEFLTYFQNEAQLEKSRLLSDRFSAERPKGSFSTLEIQRTEQGDSAMYLCASSGGQGSYEQYFGPGTRLTVT.

This clonotype was seen a handful of times. The J gene is TRBJ2-7, the V gene TRBV25-1; TRBD2 matches at 7 bases. This CDR3 is 14 amino acids long. The V gene's germline CDR1 is MGHDK and CDR2 SYGVNS. The V segment lost 2 bases and the J segment 5 bases; nucleotides outside the gene matches: 6. Written as DNA, the CDR3 is TGTGCCAGCAGTGAAGGCGGGAGCGGGAACGAGCAGTACTTC. Translation gives CASSEGGSGNEQYF.

Remarks on this clonotype: One junction end does not reproduce the germline sequence, and a read error may be involved. In DNA, the CDR3 is TGTGCCAGCAGTGACGGGACAGGGCACCAAGGGACCCAGTACTTC. Residues: CASSDGTGHQGTQYF. The genes are TRBV6-1 and TRBJ2-5; 9 nucleotides line up with TRBD1. The CDR3 totals 15 residues. Germline CDR1 MNHNS, CDR2 SASEGT.

This clonotype came up many times. The chain joins TRBV12-3 or TRBV12-4 to TRBJ2-7; 9 nucleotides match TRBD1. The CDR3 is 14 residues long. The ends lost 5 bases at V and 6 bases at J; junction bases unmatched: 8. CDR3 loop: CASSKATGGVEQYF. The CDR3 DNA is TGTGCCAGCAGTAAAGCGACAGGGGGGGTCGAGCAGTACTTC.